The 28 T cell receptor beta chains given below trace back to one sample, sequenced in a study of T-cell reconstitution after alpha-beta-depleted transplantation in children. A TCRbeta library incorporating unique molecular identifiers was prepared. One entry per CDR3 protein, called by TCRdb with MiXCR from the PCR reads. The sample consists of more than 550,000 distinct CDR3 sequences, roughly a tenth of them appearing once. The specimen was PBMCs from the stem cell graft donor, collected from the stem cell graft. These receptors all come from a human donor who donated a stem cell graft to a child with acute myeloid leukemia.

This clonotype has a count of ten or more. J is TRBJ2-2 and V is TRBV6-2 or TRBV6-3; D might be TRBD1 (6 bases). V lost 5 bases and J lost 3, with 10 bases in between. The CDR3 has 14 residues. The V gene's germline CDR1 is MNHEY and CDR2 SVGEGT. The CDR3 DNA reads TGTGCCAGCAGTCCGGGACACGACACCGGGGAGCTGTTTTTT. Translating it yields CASSPGHDTGELFF.

This clonotype has more than one count but fewer than ten. This chain joins TRBV14 and TRBJ2-2, with unresolved D. The ends were cut back, 6 bases at V and 7 bases at J, with 9 bases in the middle. CDR1 is SGHDN, CDR2 FVKESK, per germline. The CDR3 consists of 12 residues. This CDR3 is CASRGYGGELFF. CDR3 in DNA: TGTGCCAGCAGGGGGTATGGCGGGGAGCTGTTTTTT.

This clonotype was seen only a few times. The chain has TRBV5-1 and TRBJ2-5, with 9 bases identical to TRBD2. J was trimmed by 5 bases and V by 6 bases; bases with no gene match: 8. The CDR3 loop spans 14 amino acids. Germline CDR1 reads SGHRS; CDR2 reads YFSETQ. CDR3 sequence reads: CASIPGLASETQYF. CDR3 bases: TGCGCCAGCATCCCGGGACTAGCATCCGAGACCCAGTACTTC.

The chain uses TRBV20-1 and TRBJ2-1; 14 nucleotides align to TRBD2. This CDR3 spans 14 amino acids. The germline gives CDR1 DFQATT, CDR2 SNEGSKA (reference sequence). Unmatched junction bases numbered 3, after V lost 4 bases and J lost 7 bases. The chain's CDR3 is CSATRTSGGNEQFF. Here the CDR3 DNA reads TGCAGTGCTACACGGACTAGCGGGGGGAATGAGCAGTTCTTC.

The chain joins TRBV27 to TRBJ2-5; 7 nucleotides line up with TRBD1. This CDR3 spans 13 amino acids. V shed 4 bases, J shed 4 bases, and the junction held 3 bases outside the gene matches. Looked up from germline, CDR1 is MNHEY and CDR2 is SMNVEV (reference sequence). CDR3 loop: CASSSTGSETQYF. CDR3 bases: TGTGCCAGCAGTTCGACAGGGTCAGAGACCCAGTACTTC.

This clonotype has only one observation. The genes are TRBV7-9 and TRBJ1-4; D gene uncertain. The CDR3 totals 14 residues. Germline V gene data show CDR1 as SEHNR and CDR2 as FQNEAQ (reference sequence). With 5 bases removed from V and 5 bases from J, the gap between germline ends came to 12 bases. The chain's CDR3 is CASSPPGPNEKLFF. DNA for the CDR3: TGTGCCAGCAGCCCACCCGGTCCGAATGAAAAACTGTTTTTT. Using reference TRBV7-9 and TRBJ1-4 for the parts outside the CDR3, the full variable domain is DTGVSQNPRHKITKRGQNVTFRCDPISEHNRLYWYRQTLGQGPEFLTYFQNEAQLEKSRLLSDRFSAERPKGSFSTLEIQRTEQGDSAMYLCASSPPGPNEKLFFGSGTQLSVL.

The genes are TRBV28 and TRBJ2-1, with 10 bases that match TRBD1. The germline V gene has CDR1 MDHEN and CDR2 SYDVKM. V lost 4 bases, J lost 6 bases, and 6 bases stayed unmatched. This CDR3 region has 15 residues. CDR3 nucleotide sequence: TGTGCCAGCAGTTCGCGACAGGGGGCTGGCAATGAGCAGTTCTTC. It codes for CASSSRQGAGNEQFF.

Ten or more counts support this clonotype. The chain has TRBV5-1 and TRBJ2-7, with TRBD2 as a possible D gene (7 bases). Trimming stripped 4 bases from V and 5 bases from J, with 19 bases between. The CDR3 is 15 amino acids. Per the germline V gene, CDR1 is SGHRS and CDR2 is YFSETQ. DNA of the CDR3: TGCGCCAGCAGCATGAAACGCGGGGGCACCCACGAGCAGTACTTC. It yields the protein CASSMKRGGTHEQYF.

The chain links TRBV21-1 to TRBJ2-5; no check of the table's D call, TRBD1, against the DNA was made. TRBV21-1 counts as a pseudogene. The length of the CDR3 is 16 residues. The CDR3 DNA reads TGTGCCAGCAGCAAACTCGCGACAGGGCCCCAAGAGACCCAGTACTTC. It specifies CASSKLATGPQETQYF.

This clonotype turned up a few times. The chain recombines TRBV6-5 with TRBJ2-7; the match to TRBD2 covers 14 bases. The J segment lost 2 bases and the V segment lost 0 bases, leaving 0 bases of the junction unmatched. Germline V gene sequence: CDR1 MNHEY, CDR2 SVGAGI. This CDR3 region has 16 residues. The DNA of the CDR3 is TGTGCCAGCAGTTACTCGACTAGCGGGAGGGCCTACGAGCAGTACTTC. Encoded protein: CASSYSTSGRAYEQYF.

This clonotype came up a few times. The gene calls are TRBV11-2 and TRBJ2-1, with TRBD2 identical over 11 bases. J was trimmed by 9 bases and V by 4 bases; bases with no gene match: 8. Per germline, CDR1 SGHAT and CDR2 FQNNGV. The CDR3 contains 15 residues. In nucleotides, the CDR3 is TGTGCCAGCAGCTATTTAGCGGGAGGGCGGAGTGAGCAGTTCTTC. This sequence encodes CASSYLAGGRSEQFF.

This rearrangement joins TRBV25-1 to TRBJ2-5; 7 bases agree with TRBD1. Unmatched junction bases numbered 11, after V lost 2 bases and J lost 5 bases. The germline gives CDR1 MGHDK, CDR2 SYGVNS. The CDR3 runs to 16 residues. CDR3 nucleotides: TGTGCCAGCAGTGAACCCCGACAGGGTGCGAGGGAGACCCAGTACTTC. Translating gives CASSEPRQGARETQYF.

This clonotype was observed many times. The chain recombines TRBV29-1 with TRBJ1-1, with D possibly matching TRBD1 (5 bases). V dropped 2 bases and J dropped 3 bases, with 13 bases sitting between them. This CDR3 has 14 residues. CDR1 is SQVTM, CDR2 ANQGSEA, per germline. The CDR3 DNA sequence: TGCAGCGTTGAAACCCGAGACAGATACACTGAAGCTTTCTTT. Its translation is CSVETRDRYTEAFF.

This clonotype was seen a handful of times. The rearrangement uses TRBV7-9 and TRBJ1-1, with a weak D call TRBD1 (6 bases). V shed 7 bases and J shed 0 bases, with 15 bases lying between them. Germline V gene data show CDR1 as SEHNR and CDR2 as FQNEAQ (reference sequence). This CDR3 contains 15 residues. The CDR3 nucleotides are TGTGCCAGCATTACATTCGGACAGTTGAACACTGAAGCTTTCTTT. It specifies CASITFGQLNTEAFF.

There are a few counts of this clonotype. The rearrangement uses TRBV3-1 and TRBJ2-2; D ambiguous. V was trimmed by 0 bases and J by 8 bases, leaving 1 base between them. This CDR3 has 11 amino acids. Germline V CDR1 and CDR2: LGHDT, YNNKEL (reference sequence). In DNA form, the CDR3 reads TGTGCCAGCAGCCAAGAAGGGGAGCTGTTTTTT. The encoded protein is CASSQEGELFF.

This clonotype was observed many times. J is TRBJ2-7 and V is TRBV5-1, with D maybe TRBD2 (6 bases). CDR3 length: 14 amino acids. V dropped 0 bases and J dropped 5 bases, with 12 bases sitting between them. Germline V gene sequence: CDR1 SGHRS, CDR2 YFSETQ. CDR3 sequence: CASSLVVRTNEQYF. The CDR3 coding sequence is TGCGCCAGCAGCTTGGTAGTAAGGACTAACGAGCAGTACTTC.

This clonotype was seen many times. The chain is built from TRBV7-9 and TRBJ1-5; the D is unclear. CDR1 is SEHNR, CDR2 FQNEAQ, per germline (reference sequence). This CDR3 region has 12 residues. The germline V and J ends were trimmed by 2 bases and 7 bases, with 6 bases remaining between them. CDR3 loop: CASSLSSQPQHF. CDR3 bases: TGTGCCAGCAGCTTATCATCACAGCCCCAGCATTTT.

The CDR3 spells CASSVAGGSTDTQYF. The CDR3 DNA reads as TGTGCCAGCAGCGTAGCGGGAGGGAGCACAGATACGCAGTATTTT. The V call is TRBV9, the J call TRBJ2-3; TRBD2 matches at 8 bases. V lost 0 bases to trimming and J lost 0 bases; unmatched junction nucleotides: 0. This CDR3 comprises 15 residues. Germline values: CDR1 SGDLS, CDR2 YYNGEE.

This clonotype showed up many times. The chain recombines TRBV2 with TRBJ2-3; tentatively, D is TRBD2 (6 bases). V was clipped by 4 bases and J by 0 bases, with 11 bases between them. Per germline, CDR1 SNHLY and CDR2 FYNNEI. The CDR3 totals 15 residues. The chain's CDR3 is CASSARRGSTDTQYF. The CDR3 DNA reads as TGTGCCAGCAGTGCCAGGCGGGGTAGCACAGATACGCAGTATTTT. The full variable domain, completed using reference TRBV2 and TRBJ2-3, is EPEVTQTPSHQVTQMGQEVILRCVPISNHLYFYWYRQILGQKVEFLVSFYNNEISEKSEIFDDQFSVERPDGSNFTLKIRSTKLEDSAMYFCASSARRGSTDTQYFGPGTRLTVL.

This sequence joins TRBV6-1 and TRBJ2-7; 12 bases line up with TRBD2. Trimming removed 5 bases from V and 6 bases from J; junction bases left unmatched: 8. The germline V gene has CDR1 MNHNS and CDR2 SASEGT. This CDR3 has 15 amino acids. This chain's CDR3 is CASSPRLAGAAEQYF. The CDR3 DNA is TGTGCCAGCAGTCCACGACTAGCGGGAGCAGCCGAGCAGTACTTC.

The J gene is TRBJ2-1, the V gene TRBV7-2; D unresolved. Trimming pared 5 bases from V and 5 bases from J, leaving 7 bases between. The length of the CDR3 is 12 residues. The germline CDR1 and CDR2 sequences are SGHTA and FQGNSA. The CDR3 region has the DNA TGTGCCAGCAGCGTAGACCACAATGAGCAGTTCTTC. Encoded protein: CASSVDHNEQFF.

The chain is built from TRBV12-3 or TRBV12-4 and TRBJ2-1; 9 bases are shared with TRBD1. CDR3 size: 18 residues. The V segment lost 5 bases and the J segment 8 bases; nucleotides outside the gene matches: 19. The DNA for the CDR3 is TGTGCCAGCAGTGGGCTTTTTTGGGGGACAGGGAGGCGTCATGAGCAGTTCTTC. Protein sequence: CASSGLFWGTGRRHEQFF.

J is TRBJ2-2 and V is TRBV12-3 or TRBV12-4; 8 bases fit TRBD1. This CDR3 region has 14 residues. V gave up 6 bases and J gave up 6 bases; unmatched junction bases: 6. The CDR3 nucleotides are TGTGCCAGCAGGAAAGGGACAGGTTCCGGGGAGCTGTTTTTT. Translating gives CASRKGTGSGELFF.

There are a few counts of this clonotype. The chain recombines TRBV5-1 with TRBJ1-3, with D unclear. This CDR3 comprises 16 residues. V was pared by 1 base and J by 0 bases, with 11 bases between. Germline assignment: CDR1 SGHRS and CDR2 YFSETQ. The CDR3 nucleotides are TGCGCCAGCAGCTTGTCGGCAGGCGACTCTGGAAACACCATATATTTT. Protein: CASSLSAGDSGNTIYF.

This clonotype was counted a few times. The chain recombines TRBV3-1 with TRBJ1-1; tentative D call: TRBD1 (6 bases). CDR1 and CDR2 (germline): LGHDT, YNNKEL (reference sequence). This CDR3 is 13 amino acids long. V lost 2 bases to trimming and J lost 4 bases, with 8 bases between them. The CDR3 sequence: CASSQKGVTEAFF. In DNA, the CDR3 is TGTGCCAGCAGCCAAAAGGGGGTCACTGAAGCTTTCTTT.

This clonotype was observed a handful of times. The V call is TRBV30, the J call TRBJ2-7; D remains unclear. The CDR3 is 15 residues long. V was shortened by 0 bases and J by 3 bases, with 15 bases between the two germline ends. Germline assignment: CDR1 GTSNPN and CDR2 SVGIG (reference sequence). The CDR3 is CAWSVQRGRLYEQYF. The CDR3 DNA follows: TGTGCCTGGAGTGTACAAAGAGGACGACTCTACGAGCAGTACTTC.

The gene calls are TRBV11-2 and TRBJ1-1; D not certain. The CDR3 spans 13 residues. Trimming shortened V by 1 base and J by 3 bases, and 6 bases separated the two germline ends. CDR1 and CDR2 from the germline V gene are SGHAT and FQNNGV. CDR3 sequence reads: CASSLVSHTEAFF. The CDR3 region has the DNA TGTGCCAGCAGCTTAGTGTCCCACACTGAAGCTTTCTTT.

This clonotype was picked up many times. The rearrangement joins TRBV20-1 to TRBJ2-7; TRBD2 matches at 9 bases. With V trimmed by 0 bases and J by 13 bases, 10 bases remained unmatched. Germline V gene sequence: CDR1 DFQATT, CDR2 SNEGSKA (reference sequence). CDR3 length: 13 residues. The CDR3 DNA is TGCAGTGCTAGAGATCCCCTAGCGGGGTTAAGCTACTTC. It is translated as CSARDPLAGLSYF.